What follows are 17 T cell receptor beta chains derived from one specimen sequenced in a study of shared clonotypes between healthy human individuals. Here immunoSEQ multiplex PCR was the method, and the copy in TCRdb shows in-frame clones only, minus some. The sample gives around 1,900,000 clones, about 94% of which show up once; about 1.7% is in the top ten. It was CD45RO-negative cells, positively selected for CCR7, that made up naive CD8 cells, with terminally differentiated effector memory CD45RA+ cells excluded. The material sequenced was naive CD8+ T cells from PBMCs. The receptors shown here come from a man in his late teens or twenties in good health. Some clones in this sample may be carry-over from other donors' samples.

The chain joins TRBV7-8 to TRBJ2-3; D gene uncertain. The CDR3 length is 16 residues. Germline lookup yields CDR1 SGHVS and CDR2 FQNEAQ. Trimming left V 1 base short and J 5 bases short, with 16 bases between. The DNA of the CDR3 is TGTGCCAGCAGCTTAGTTGTAGGCAGTATCCGAGATACGCAGTATTTT. Its translation: CASSLVVGSIRDTQYF.

This clone was detected once. This chain joins TRBV7-7 and TRBJ2-2, with 7 bases that match TRBD2. Germline lookup yields CDR1 SSHAT and CDR2 FNYEAQ (reference sequence). The CDR3 has 16 residues. After removal of 3 bases from V and 0 bases from J, the junction contained 4 bases not matched to a gene. The CDR3 coding sequence is TGTGCCAGCAGCTTCGGCCTAGCGGCGAACACCGGGGAGCTGTTTTTT. This codes for CASSFGLAANTGELFF.

This clone appeared a single time. This chain joins TRBV14 and TRBJ1-2; TRBD1 matches at 8 bases. Looked up from germline, CDR1 is SGHDN and CDR2 is FVKESK. CDR3 length equals 15 residues. V trimming: 0 bases; J trimming: 6 bases; junction bases outside the gene matches: 6. CDR3 loop: CASSQDLTGGDGYTF. In DNA, the CDR3 is TGTGCCAGCAGCCAAGATCTAACAGGGGGGGATGGCTACACCTTC. Full variable domain (missing parts from reference TRBV14 and TRBJ1-2): EAGVTQFPSHSVIEKGQTVTLRCDPISGHDNLYWYRRVMGKEIKFLLHFVKESKQDESGMPNNRFLAERTGGTYSTLKVQPAELEDSGVYFCASSQDLTGGDGYTFGSGTRLTVV.

This rearrangement joins TRBV7-9 to TRBJ2-1; 14 nucleotides line up with TRBD2. CDR1 SEHNR and CDR2 FQNEAQ come from the germline V gene (reference sequence). V shed 5 bases and J 0 bases; nucleotides not matched to a gene: 9. The CDR3 length is 19 residues. The CDR3 DNA reads as TGTGCCAGCAGCCCCCGACTAGCGGGAGGGTCAAGCTCCTACAATGAGCAGTTCTTC. It specifies CASSPRLAGGSSSYNEQFF.

This chain uses TRBV2 with TRBJ2-1; TRBD2 matches 10 bases. The trim removed 3 bases at V and 9 bases at J, leaving 2 bases unmatched. Germline V gene data show CDR1 as SNHLY and CDR2 as FYNNEI. The CDR3 consists of 13 residues. CDR3 coding DNA: TGTGCCAGCAGTGAGGGACTAGCGACTGAGCAGTTCTTC. Its protein product is CASSEGLATEQFF.

The V and J genes are TRBV11-2 and TRBJ1-2; D unclear. This CDR3 has 14 residues. Trimming left V 0 bases short and J 2 bases short, with 7 bases between. The germline gives CDR1 SGHAT, CDR2 FQNNGV. CDR3 residues: CASSLEPGNYGYTF. In nucleotides, the CDR3 is TGTGCCAGCAGCTTAGAGCCAGGCAACTATGGCTACACCTTC.

V is TRBV7-2 and J is TRBJ1-1; TRBD1 is a possible D gene (6 bases). Germline V gene sequence: CDR1 SGHTA, CDR2 FQGNSA. The CDR3 is made up of 15 amino acids. Trimming took off 3 bases at V and 10 bases at J, with 21 bases between the two ends. This CDR3 is CASSLGLRTVEAAFF. DNA of the CDR3: TGTGCCAGCAGCTTGGGGCTCAGGACAGTCGAGGCAGCTTTCTTT.

The rearrangement links TRBV7-9 to TRBJ2-7; the match to TRBD1 covers 7 bases. This CDR3 has 15 amino acids. V was pared by 1 base and J by 2 bases, with 5 bases of the junction left unmatched. Germline CDR1 and CDR2: SEHNR and FQNEAQ (reference sequence). The CDR3 loop is CASSLGPTGTYEQYF. The CDR3 nucleotides are TGTGCCAGCAGCTTAGGCCCGACAGGGACCTACGAGCAGTACTTC.

This clone was seen once. Other DNA sequences in this specimen translate into the identical CDR3. V gene TRBV29-1 combines with J gene TRBJ2-1, with D tentatively TRBD2 (7 bases). The germline CDR1 and CDR2 sequences are SQVTM and ANQGSEA. The CDR3 has 15 residues. V lost 1 base to trimming and J lost 4 bases, with 14 bases between them. The CDR3, as DNA: TGCAGCGTTGAAGGGGGGCGGGAGTCATACAATGAGCAGTTCTTC. Translation gives CSVEGGRESYNEQFF.

The V and J genes are TRBV7-9 and TRBJ2-7; 10 bases align to TRBD1. The germline V gene has CDR1 SEHNR and CDR2 FQNEAQ (reference sequence). Unmatched junction bases numbered 4, after V lost 5 bases and J lost 3 bases. The CDR3 covers 14 residues. CDR3 in amino acids: CASSDRDRGYEQYF. CDR3 sequence (DNA): TGTGCCAGCAGCGACAGGGACAGGGGCTACGAGCAGTACTTC.

V and J are TRBV19 and TRBJ2-3; 7 bases align to TRBD1. The V segment lost 6 bases and the J segment 4 bases; nucleotides outside the gene matches: 4. CDR1 and CDR2 (germline): LNHDA, SQIVND (reference sequence). The CDR3 is 13 residues long. CDR3 protein: CASRRGGADTQYF. The CDR3 DNA is TGTGCCAGTAGGAGAGGGGGCGCAGATACGCAGTATTTT.

The chain combines TRBV6-1 with TRBJ1-1; 7 bases are shared with TRBD1. Germline V gene data show CDR1 as MNHNS and CDR2 as SASEGT. V was pared by 6 bases and J by 4 bases, with 8 bases of the junction left unmatched. The CDR3 is 14 residues long. Written as DNA, the CDR3 is TGTGCCAGCAGGGATCCGACAGGGCCCACTGAAGCTTTCTTT. As protein: CASRDPTGPTEAFF.

The chain carries TRBV30 and TRBJ2-7; 7 bases align to TRBD2. Germline CDR1 is GTSNPN and CDR2 is SVGIG (reference sequence). The CDR3 contains 13 residues. The V gene end was trimmed by 4 bases and the J gene end by 3 bases; junction bases not matched to a gene: 6. DNA of the CDR3: TGTGCCTGGAATTGGGGGACTAACTACGAGCAGTACTTC. It encodes CAWNWGTNYEQYF.

The rearrangement links TRBV5-1 to TRBJ2-1; maybe TRBD2 (5 bases). The CDR3 sequence is 18 residues long. V lost 7 bases and J 0 bases, leaving 23 bases between the germline ends. Germline CDR1 is SGHRS and CDR2 is YFSETQ. The CDR3 bases are TGCGCCAGCGCATTCAAGAGGGCGGCGACGAGCTCCTACAATGAGCAGTTCTTC. Amino acids: CASAFKRAATSSYNEQFF.

The rearrangement uses TRBV9 and TRBJ1-2, with 8 bases aligning to TRBD1. The V segment lost 2 bases and the J segment 4 bases; nucleotides outside the gene matches: 10. Per germline, CDR1 SGDLS and CDR2 YYNGEE. The CDR3 contains 16 residues. In DNA, the CDR3 is TGTGCCAGCAGCGTCGATCCCACAGGGGGAGGCTATGGCTACACCTTC. Its translation is CASSVDPTGGGYGYTF.

The gene calls are TRBV27 and TRBJ2-5, with D perhaps matching TRBD1 (5 bases). There are 14 residues in the CDR3. V was shortened by 6 bases and J by 1 base, with 12 bases between the two germline ends. Germline CDR1 MNHEY, CDR2 SMNVEV (reference sequence). The CDR3 region is CASSVTGAQETQYF. CDR3 nucleotide sequence: TGTGCCAGCAGCGTCACAGGTGCCCAAGAGACCCAGTACTTC.

This chain uses TRBV4-1 with TRBJ2-7; TRBD2 is a possible D gene (5 bases). CDR1 MGHRA and CDR2 YSYEKL come from the germline V gene. The V end lost 0 bases, the J end lost 1 base, and 10 bases lay between the germline ends. The CDR3 runs 15 residues. This chain's CDR3 is CASSQDSGESYEQYF. The DNA for the CDR3 is TGCGCCAGCAGCCAAGATTCCGGGGAGTCCTACGAGCAGTACTTC.